Following are 21 T cell receptor beta chains from one sample sequenced in a study of radiotherapy plus CTLA-4 blockade in lung cancer. Generated by immunoSEQ multiplex PCR, the TCRdb table keeps only in-frame clones and is missing some. The sample yields tens of thousands of clones, approximately 83% seen once. This specimen consisted of peripheral blood, obtained from a patient treated with radiotherapy plus ipilimumab. The source of these receptors is a human donor with non-small cell lung cancer who had stable disease on radiotherapy plus ipilimumab.

The chain links TRBV29-1 to TRBJ2-5; 10 nucleotides align to TRBD2. The V gene end was trimmed by 4 bases and the J gene end by 5 bases; junction bases not matched to a gene: 10. The V gene's germline CDR1 is SQVTM and CDR2 ANQGSEA. CDR3 size: 15 residues. The CDR3: CSVVFASGSEETQYF. The CDR3 region has the DNA TGCAGCGTTGTTTTCGCTAGCGGGAGCGAGGAGACCCAGTACTTC.

The genes are TRBV7-9 and TRBJ2-5; TRBD1 aligns across 7 bases. The CDR3 has 15 residues. Trimming at V came to 3 bases and at J to 2 bases, leaving 6 bases not matched to a gene. Germline V gives CDR1 SEHNR, CDR2 FQNEAQ (reference sequence). Here the CDR3 reads CASSLPGQLQETQYF. The DNA for the CDR3 is TGTGCCAGCAGCTTGCCGGGACAGCTACAAGAGACCCAGTACTTC. Drawing the rest from reference TRBV7-9 and TRBJ2-5, the complete variable domain is DTGVSQNPRHKITKRGQNVTFRCDPISEHNRLYWYRQTLGQGPEFLTYFQNEAQLEKSRLLSDRFSAERPKGSFSTLEIQRTEQGDSAMYLCASSLPGQLQETQYFGPGTRLLVL.

The chain combines TRBV5-5 with TRBJ2-1; no firm D call. The germline V and J ends were trimmed by 6 bases and 2 bases, with 12 bases remaining between them. CDR3 length: 14 amino acids. CDR1 and CDR2 (germline): SGHKS, YYEKEE (reference sequence). Written as DNA, the CDR3 is TGTGCCAGCACCCAGTCGGGTGCCTACAATGAGCAGTTCTTC. Residues: CASTQSGAYNEQFF.

The rearrangement links TRBV28 to TRBJ2-2; 10 bases agree with TRBD1. The length of the CDR3 is 16 residues. Germline V gene sequence: CDR1 MDHEN, CDR2 SYDVKM. The V gene end was trimmed by 3 bases and the J gene end by 2 bases; junction bases not matched to a gene: 3. The CDR3 spells CASSFLTGGNTGELFF. In DNA, the CDR3 is TGTGCCAGCAGTTTCCTGACAGGGGGCAACACCGGGGAGCTGTTTTTT.

This chain connects TRBV19 to TRBJ2-7; D uncertain. V lost 8 bases to trimming and J lost 3 bases, with 14 bases between them. The CDR3 is 13 residues long. In germline, CDR1 is LNHDA, CDR2 SQIVND (reference sequence). The CDR3 loop reads CASGPRSLYEQYF. The CDR3, as DNA: TGTGCCAGTGGGCCCAGGAGTCTCTACGAGCAGTACTTC.

This clone was recorded once. V usage is TRBV28 and J usage is TRBJ1-3, with D perhaps matching TRBD1 (5 bases). Germline CDR1 and CDR2: MDHEN and SYDVKM. The CDR3 spans 16 residues. The V end was cut by 5 bases, the J end by 2 bases, with 16 bases between. The CDR3 DNA reads as TGTGCCAGCAGTGTCCCAGGGAGGGTCACTGGAAACACCATATATTTT. Translating gives CASSVPGRVTGNTIYF.

This sequence joins TRBV6-6 and TRBJ2-2, with 7 bases aligning to TRBD1. The CDR3 is made up of 14 amino acids. From germline, CDR1 is MNHNY and CDR2 SVGAGI (reference sequence). V lost 2 bases to trimming and J lost 7 bases; unmatched junction nucleotides: 4. CDR3 DNA sequence: TGTGCCAGCAGTTACGGGACAGAAGGCGGGGAGCTGTTTTTT. Translated, it gives CASSYGTEGGELFF.

The chain has TRBV5-1 and TRBJ2-1, with D possibly matching TRBD2 (7 bases). Germline V gives CDR1 SGHRS, CDR2 YFSETQ. CDR3 length: 17 residues. V gave up 4 bases and J gave up 1 base, with 18 bases separating them. CDR3 in amino acids: CASSPGGWGASYNEQFF. DNA of the CDR3: TGCGCCAGCAGCCCGGGGGGATGGGGGGCTTCCTACAATGAGCAGTTCTTC.

V and J are TRBV5-1 and TRBJ2-5; TRBD2 might be the D (6 bases). The J call may be incorrect, as the DNA end agrees better with TRBJ2-7. Looked up from germline, CDR1 is SGHRS and CDR2 is YFSETQ. The CDR3 covers 14 residues. Written as DNA, the CDR3 is TGCGCCAGCAGCTTGGGGCGGGAACTCTACGAGCAGTACTTC. Translated, it gives CASSLGRELYEQYF.

This clone showed up just once. The V gene is TRBV5-4, the J gene TRBJ1-2, with D uncertain. The CDR3 has 14 residues. The germline V and J ends were trimmed by 2 bases and 3 bases, with 11 bases remaining between them. The germline V gene encodes CDR1 SGHNT and CDR2 YYREEE (reference sequence). The CDR3 here is CASSFGRSDYGYTF. CDR3 nucleotides: TGTGCCAGCAGCTTTGGCAGGTCGGACTATGGCTACACCTTC.

This clone was seen a few times. This chain connects TRBV18 to TRBJ2-7; D is possibly TRBD2 (6 bases). This CDR3 comprises 14 residues. From germline, CDR1 is KGHSH and CDR2 LQKENI. The V and J ends lost 2 bases and 5 bases respectively, with 13 bases between them. CDR3 loop: CASSPSRGTDEQYF. The CDR3 DNA sequence: TGTGCCAGCTCACCATCTCGGGGGACCGACGAGCAGTACTTC. The full variable domain, with the rest looked up from reference TRBV18 and TRBJ2-7, is NAGVMQNPRHLVRRRGQEARLRCSPMKGHSHVYWYRQLPEEGLKFMVYLQKENIIDESGMPKERFSAEFPKEGPSILRIQQVVRGDSAAYFCASSPSRGTDEQYFGPGTRLTVT.

V and J are TRBV19 and TRBJ1-5, with D hard to call. Trimming shortened V by 7 bases and J by 10 bases, and 17 bases separated the two germline ends. This CDR3 has 13 amino acids. CDR1 is LNHDA, CDR2 SQIVND, per germline (reference sequence). CDR3 nucleotides: TGTGCCAGTACTCACGGCCCTCTGAAACCCCAGCATTTT. Its translation: CASTHGPLKPQHF.

The V and J genes are TRBV28 and TRBJ1-5; D is unresolved. CDR3 length: 12 amino acids. From germline, CDR1 is MDHEN and CDR2 SYDVKM. Trimming pared 5 bases from V and 4 bases from J, leaving 6 bases between. This chain's CDR3 is CASSPLNQPQHF. The CDR3 region has the DNA TGTGCCAGCAGTCCGTTAAATCAGCCCCAGCATTTT. Looking up the rest from reference TRBV28 and TRBJ1-5 gives the full variable domain: DVKVTQSSRYLVKRTGEKVFLECVQDMDHENMFWYRQDPGLGLRLIYFSYDVKMKEKGDIPEGYSVSREKKERFSLILESASTNQTSMYLCASSPLNQPQHFGDGTRLSIL.

The rearrangement uses TRBV15 and TRBJ1-1, with TRBD1 matching 9 bases. This CDR3 contains 15 residues. Germline CDR1 and CDR2: LNHNV and YYDKDF (reference sequence). V shed 2 bases, J shed 3 bases, and the junction held 4 bases outside the gene matches. The CDR3 loop is CATSRTRQGDTEAFF. The CDR3, as DNA: TGTGCCACCAGCAGAACTCGACAGGGGGACACTGAAGCTTTCTTT.

The chain links TRBV18 to TRBJ2-1; 10 positions match TRBD1. The CDR3 length is 15 residues. The trim removed 3 bases at V and 4 bases at J, leaving 3 bases unmatched. CDR1 KGHSH and CDR2 LQKENI come from the germline V gene. The CDR3 sequence: CASSPRQGAYNEQFF. The CDR3, as DNA: TGTGCCAGCTCACCTCGACAGGGGGCGTACAATGAGCAGTTCTTC.

In its sample, this clone was seen once. V and J are TRBV5-1 and TRBJ2-5; the D gene is possibly TRBD1 (5 bases). Germline-derived CDR1 and CDR2 are SGHRS and YFSETQ. Trimming took 0 bases from V and 3 from J, leaving 9 bases between them. The CDR3 contains 14 residues. For the CDR3, the DNA is TGCGCCAGCAGCTTGGCGACAGAAAAAGAGACCCAGTACTTC. Its translation is CASSLATEKETQYF.

The J gene is TRBJ2-1, the V gene TRBV10-3, with D possibly matching TRBD1 (6 bases). V was trimmed by 3 bases and J by 5 bases, leaving 8 bases between them. The CDR3 is made up of 13 amino acids. CDR1 and CDR2 from the germline V gene are ENHRY and SYGVKD. The CDR3 sequence: CAISEKGDNEQFF. The CDR3 region has the DNA TGTGCCATCAGTGAAAAGGGGGACAATGAGCAGTTCTTC.

The genes are TRBV19 and TRBJ1-3; 7 nucleotides agree with TRBD1. This CDR3 is 16 amino acids long. CDR1 and CDR2 from the germline V gene are LNHDA and SQIVND (reference sequence). J was trimmed by 2 bases and V by 6 bases; bases with no gene match: 10. The CDR3 is CASRTGQAATGNTIYF. Written as DNA, the CDR3 is TGTGCCAGTAGGACCGGACAGGCCGCTACTGGAAACACCATATATTTT.

This rearrangement joins TRBV9 to TRBJ1-3; 9 nucleotides agree with TRBD1. Per germline, CDR1 SGDLS and CDR2 YYNGEE. The CDR3 runs 16 residues. V gave up 3 bases and J gave up 5 bases; unmatched junction bases: 9. Here the CDR3 reads CASSGAGTGTRNTIYF. The CDR3 DNA follows: TGTGCCAGCAGCGGGGCCGGGACAGGGACTAGAAACACCATATATTTT.

The J gene is TRBJ1-4, the V gene TRBV7-8; D remains ambiguous. Germline lookup yields CDR1 SGHVS and CDR2 FQNEAQ. The CDR3 is made up of 13 amino acids. The V end lost 1 base, the J end lost 10 bases, and 10 bases lay between the germline ends. CDR3 loop: CASSLDRGGKLFF. CDR3 DNA: TGTGCCAGCAGCTTAGACAGAGGAGGAAAACTGTTTTTT.

This sequence joins TRBV7-9 and TRBJ1-2, with 9 bases lining up with TRBD1. The CDR3 length is 14 residues. In germline, CDR1 is SEHNR, CDR2 FQNEAQ (reference sequence). Trimming cost V 0 bases and J 4 bases; bases outside gene matches: 0. Here the CDR3 reads CASSLAGQGYGYTF. DNA for the CDR3: TGTGCCAGCAGCTTAGCGGGACAGGGCTATGGCTACACCTTC.